One sample yielded the 9 T cell receptor beta chains listed below, sequenced in a study of T cell repertoires in cytomegalovirus infection. Each CDR3 protein is one row after TCRdb ran MiXCR on the reads. The data contain about 310,000 distinct CDR3 sequences, just under 25% of them seen just once; the ten biggest clones take up about an eighth. These receptors are not linked to any known antigen. Sequencing was performed on cultured PBMCs, taken from culture after CMV antigen stimulation. The receptors come from a human donor in good health (CMV status not recorded). Some clones in this sample may be carry-over from other donors' samples.

This clonotype was counted at least ten times. The V and J genes are TRBV7-2 and TRBJ2-1; 10 bases match TRBD2. J lost 9 bases, V lost 5 bases, and 10 bases had no gene match. The CDR3 runs 15 residues. Per germline, CDR1 SGHTA and CDR2 FQGNSA. Here the CDR3 DNA reads TGTGCCAGCAGCCGCGGAGTAGCGGGAGGCGCTGAGCAGTTCTTC. This gives the protein CASSRGVAGGAEQFF.

The V gene is TRBV5-6, the J gene TRBJ2-3, with 15 bases aligning to TRBD2. Trimming at V came to 3 bases and at J to 2 bases, leaving 7 bases not matched to a gene. CDR3 length equals 18 residues. Germline V gene lookup returns CDR1 SGHDT and CDR2 YYEEEE. DNA for the CDR3: TGTGCCAGCAGCTCCGGGACTAGCGGGAGGAGGCACACAGATACGCAGTATTTT. It translates to CASSSGTSGRRHTDTQYF.

The J gene is TRBJ1-6, the V gene TRBV4-1; no clear D. The V gene's germline CDR1 is MGHRA and CDR2 YSYEKL. V was shortened by 0 bases and J by 2 bases, with 11 bases between the two germline ends. The CDR3 sequence is 17 residues long. The CDR3 sequence: CASSQDTGIPYNSPLHF. The CDR3 bases are TGCGCCAGCAGCCAAGACACCGGGATACCCTATAATTCACCCCTCCACTTT.

J is TRBJ1-1 and V is TRBV5-6; D uncertain. The CDR3 runs to 16 residues. Germline CDR1 SGHDT, CDR2 YYEEEE. V gave up 4 bases and J gave up 1 base, with 17 bases separating them. The CDR3: CASSRRNLASNTEAFF. Written as DNA, the CDR3 is TGTGCCAGCAGCCGGAGAAACCTCGCCTCGAACACTGAAGCTTTCTTT. The full variable domain, with the rest looked up from reference TRBV5-6 and TRBJ1-1, is DAGVTQSPTHLIKTRGQQVTLRCSPKSGHDTVSWYQQALGQGPQFIFQYYEEEERQRGNFPDRFSGHQFPNYSSELNVNALLLGDSALYLCASSRRNLASNTEAFFGQGTRLTVV.

The chain couples TRBV29-1 to TRBJ2-1, with 11 bases that match TRBD2. This CDR3 comprises 14 residues. The trim removed 4 bases at V and 7 bases at J, leaving 6 bases unmatched. Germline V gene data show CDR1 as SQVTM and CDR2 as ANQGSEA. CDR3 in DNA: TGCAGCGTTGTAATTAGCGGGAGGGCTAATGAGCAGTTCTTC. It codes for CSVVISGRANEQFF.

This clonotype was recorded at least ten times. This chain uses TRBV7-9 with TRBJ1-5, with TRBD1 identical over 9 bases. The V and J ends lost 1 base and 6 bases, in that order; junction bases with no gene match: 4. CDR1 SEHNR and CDR2 FQNEAQ come from the germline V gene (reference sequence). This CDR3 contains 15 residues. The CDR3 coding sequence is TGTGCCAGCAGCTTAGGTACAGGGGGCTCTCAGCCCCAGCATTTT. Its protein is CASSLGTGGSQPQHF.

Only a few counts were recorded for this clonotype. This sequence joins TRBV9 and TRBJ2-3; D is unclear. Germline V gene sequence: CDR1 SGDLS, CDR2 YYNGEE. The CDR3 is 17 amino acids. Trimming took off 0 bases at V and 0 bases at J, with 14 bases between the two ends. CDR3 nucleotides: TGTGCCAGCAGCGTAGAAGTGAGGCGGCGAAGCACAGATACGCAGTATTTT. Amino acids: CASSVEVRRRSTDTQYF.

The chain carries TRBV3-1 and TRBJ2-1; TRBD2 matches 8 bases. The CDR3 loop spans 16 amino acids. Germline CDR1 and CDR2: LGHDT and YNNKEL (reference sequence). The V and J ends lost 2 bases and 7 bases, in that order; junction bases with no gene match: 10. For the CDR3, the DNA is TGTGCCAGCAGCCAAAAACCCGCGGGAGGTAAGAATGAGCAGTTCTTC. Amino acid sequence: CASSQKPAGGKNEQFF.

This clonotype was counted a few times. CDR3 sequence: CASSLTGAIPYEQYV. Written as DNA, the CDR3 is TGTGCCAGCAGCTTAACAGGGGCCATTCCCTACGAGCAGTACGTC. The chain has TRBV7-4 and TRBJ2-7, with TRBD1 matching 7 bases. This CDR3 is built from 15 residues. Germline trimming cut 2 bases from V and 2 bases from J; bases unmatched to any gene: 6. The germline V gene has CDR1 SGHVT and CDR2 SQSDAQ.